This TCR beta chain was sequenced for a study of T-cell memory formation after mild COVID-19. A single record per CDR3 protein comes from TCRdb applying MiXCR to the 5' RACE reads. The data contain roughly 370,000 distinct CDR3 sequences, about a sixth of them singletons. This clonotype came up a few times. CDR3 length: 13 amino acids. V was pared by 8 bases and J by 4 bases, with 17 bases between. Germline V CDR1 and CDR2: SQVTM, ANQGSEA. The sequence derives from a man younger than 30 who had mild COVID-19 (a few samples of this study predate the infection). Cell type and time point are not known. The chain carries TRBV29-1 and TRBJ2-5; no reliable D call. Sequencing input: PBMCs or a T cell subset sorted from them (not recorded which). CDR3 bases: TGCAGCTCGAAGGGCAGCCAAGGAGAGACCCAGTACTTC. Protein: CSSKGSQGETQYF. The complete variable domain, with remaining parts taken from reference TRBV29-1 and TRBJ2-5, reads SAVISQKPSRDICQRGTSLTIQCQVDSQVTMMFWYRQQPGQSLTLIATANQGSEATYESGFVIDKFPISRPNLTFSTLTVSNMSPEDSSIYLCSSKGSQGETQYFGPGTRLLVL.